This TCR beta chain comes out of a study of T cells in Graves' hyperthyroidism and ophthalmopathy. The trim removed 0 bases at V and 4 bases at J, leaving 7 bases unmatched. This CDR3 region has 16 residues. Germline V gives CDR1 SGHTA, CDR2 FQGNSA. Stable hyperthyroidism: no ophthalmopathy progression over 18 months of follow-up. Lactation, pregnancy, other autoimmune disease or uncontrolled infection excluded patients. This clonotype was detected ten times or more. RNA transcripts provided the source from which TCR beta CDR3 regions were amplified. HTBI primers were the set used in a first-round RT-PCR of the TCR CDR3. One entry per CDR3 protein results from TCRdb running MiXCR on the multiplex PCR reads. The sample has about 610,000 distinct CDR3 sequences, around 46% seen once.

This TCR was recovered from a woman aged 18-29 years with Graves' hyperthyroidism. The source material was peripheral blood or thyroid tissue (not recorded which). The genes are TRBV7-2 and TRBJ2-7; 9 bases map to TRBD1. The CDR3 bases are TGTGCCAGCAGCTTAGCGTCCGGGACAGGGATTTACGAGCAGTACTTC. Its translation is CASSLASGTGIYEQYF.